A single sample is the source of the 8 T cell receptor beta chains below, sequenced in a study of T cell repertoires in cytomegalovirus infection. One entry per CDR3 protein results from TCRdb running MiXCR on the reads. The repertoire holds some 920,000 distinct CDR3 sequences, with roughly 30% as singletons. Their antigens remain unidentified. Specimen: cultured CD8+ T cells from PBMCs, collected from culture after CMV antigen stimulation. The receptors originated from a human donor in good health (CMV status not recorded). Some clones in this sample may be carry-over from other donors' samples.

The chain couples TRBV12-3 or TRBV12-4 to TRBJ2-1, with TRBD1 matching over 10 bases. With 6 bases clipped from V and 2 bases from J, the junction kept 4 bases outside the gene matches. This CDR3 has 15 residues. DNA of the CDR3: TGTGCCAGCAGCAAAGGACAGGGGGCCTACAATGAGCAGTTCTTC. It specifies CASSKGQGAYNEQFF.

The chain couples TRBV18 to TRBJ2-7, with D perhaps matching TRBD1 (5 bases). The V gene lost 3 bases and the J gene lost 2 bases, with 17 bases spanning the gap. Germline V CDR1 and CDR2: KGHSH, LQKENI. CDR3 length equals 16 residues. CDR3 coding DNA: TGTGCCAGCTCACCGAGCCTCCAAGGGGTTGCCTACGAGCAGTACTTC. Translated: CASSPSLQGVAYEQYF.

Comment on this clonotype: The junction shows a germline mismatch at one end, possibly a read error. V and J are TRBV6-6 and TRBJ1-5; 7 bases line up with TRBD1. CDR1 is MNHNY and CDR2 is SVGAGI in the germline V gene (reference sequence). The CDR3 contains 15 residues. The CDR3 region has the DNA TGTGCCAGCAGCTTCAGGGACAGCCTCAATCAGTCCCAGCATTTT. Protein product: CASSFRDSLNQSQHF.

The chain joins TRBV7-9 to TRBJ1-2, with D possibly being TRBD1 (6 bases). Germline assignment: CDR1 SEHNR and CDR2 FQNEAQ (reference sequence). This CDR3 comprises 14 residues. V was pared by 5 bases and J by 4 bases, with 14 bases between. Here the CDR3 DNA reads TGTGCCAGCAGCGTTCAACAGGGTCCCTATGGCTACACCTTC. Amino acid sequence: CASSVQQGPYGYTF.

A few counts support this clonotype. The V and J genes are TRBV7-4 and TRBJ1-2; D gene ambiguous. The CDR3 spans 14 residues. Between the trimmed V and J ends, which lost 3 bases and 7 bases, there was a span of 15 bases. Germline-derived CDR1 and CDR2 are SGHVT and SQSDAQ. The CDR3 bases are TGTGCCAGCAGCTTTAACAGAGGAGGGCTTGGCTACACCTTC. Translation: CASSFNRGGLGYTF.

The chain links TRBV12-3 or TRBV12-4 to TRBJ1-2; a weak D match, TRBD1 (5 bases). The length of the CDR3 is 11 residues. V was pared by 8 bases and J by 7 bases, with 11 bases between. The CDR3 DNA reads TGTGCCAGCTTGCAAGGGACTGGCTACACCTTC. Translated, it gives CASLQGTGYTF.

This clonotype appeared a few times. The rearrangement joins TRBV2 to TRBJ1-6, with D hard to call. V lost 10 bases and J lost 7, with 17 bases in between. The length of the CDR3 is 14 residues. The germline V gene has CDR1 SNHLY and CDR2 FYNNEI. The CDR3 is CAIPKDYENSPLHF. As DNA, the CDR3 is TGTGCCATCCCGAAGGACTACGAGAATTCACCCCTCCACTTT.

This clonotype showed up just a few times. The chain links TRBV2 to TRBJ2-3; no clear D gene. This CDR3 has 13 residues. From germline, CDR1 is SNHLY and CDR2 FYNNEI. The V end was cut by 11 bases, the J end by 0 bases, with 12 bases between. CDR3 protein: CAQQLASTDTQYF. CDR3 nucleotide sequence: TGTGCCCAGCAGTTGGCTAGCACAGATACGCAGTATTTT.